These 27 T cell receptor beta chains originate from one sample sequenced in a study of cytomegalovirus exposure and HLA in healthy donors. PCR involved 60 Vbeta and 13 Jbeta primers. Libraries were prepared by immunoSEQ multiplex PCR; TCRdb keeps only in-frame clonotypes and omits some of them. Here the sample spans about 270,000 clones, roughly 70% being singletons. Sequencing used PBMCs. All receptors come from a female donor in good health and CMV-seronegative.

This clone has only a few counts. This rearrangement joins TRBV4-1 to TRBJ1-5; tentative D call: TRBD1 (6 bases). Germline loops: CDR1 MGHRA, CDR2 YSYEKL. The V end was cut by 10 bases, the J end by 6 bases, with 19 bases between. The CDR3 loop spans 14 amino acids. The DNA for the CDR3 is TGCGCCACAAGCGGCGGGGGCGAGGGTCAGCCCCAGCATTTT. Translating it yields CATSGGGEGQPQHF.

The chain combines TRBV27 with TRBJ2-7; 8 positions match TRBD1. The junction had 7 bases not matched to a gene; V was cut back by 6 bases and J by 0 bases. Germline CDR1 and CDR2: MNHEY and SMNVEV (reference sequence). CDR3 length: 15 amino acids. This chain's CDR3 is CASSQGQATSYEQYF. CDR3 sequence (DNA): TGTGCCAGCAGCCAGGGACAGGCCACCTCCTACGAGCAGTACTTC.

This clone occurred a few times. The rearrangement uses TRBV29-1 and TRBJ1-2; D is ambiguous. There are 13 residues in the CDR3. Germline CDR1 and CDR2: SQVTM and ANQGSEA. The V end was cut by 3 bases, the J end by 5 bases, with 13 bases between. The CDR3 DNA is TGCAGCGTTGATATTGCGGAAACATATGGCTACACCTTC. Translated: CSVDIAETYGYTF.

The V gene is TRBV7-3, the J gene TRBJ2-5; weak D call: TRBD2 (6 bases). The germline CDR1 and CDR2 sequences are SGHTA and FQGTGA. The CDR3 spans 14 residues. Trimming shortened V by 5 bases and J by 4 bases, and 14 bases separated the two germline ends. The CDR3 nucleotides read TGTGCCAGCAGCCTGGGACTTTCCTCAGAGACCCAGTACTTC. Encoded protein: CASSLGLSSETQYF.

V usage is TRBV15 and J usage is TRBJ2-3; the match to TRBD2 covers 8 bases. The CDR3 has 18 residues. Germline V gene data show CDR1 as LNHNV and CDR2 as YYDKDF (reference sequence). After removal of 2 bases from V and 0 bases from J, the junction contained 10 bases not matched to a gene. CDR3 residues: CATSRRAGALPSTDTQYF. The CDR3 DNA sequence: TGTGCCACCAGCAGACGAGCGGGAGCCCTCCCAAGCACAGATACGCAGTATTTT.

This sequence joins TRBV7-9 and TRBJ2-6; the D is unclear. In germline, CDR1 is SEHNR, CDR2 FQNEAQ (reference sequence). V gave up 8 bases and J gave up 1 base, with 9 bases separating them. The length of the CDR3 is 14 residues. CDR3 region: CASAPRSGANVLTF. The CDR3 DNA reads as TGTGCCAGCGCACCTAGATCTGGGGCCAACGTCCTGACTTTC. Full variable domain (outside the CDR3, taken from reference TRBV7-9 and TRBJ2-6): DTGVSQNPRHKITKRGQNVTFRCDPISEHNRLYWYRQTLGQGPEFLTYFQNEAQLEKSRLLSDRFSAERPKGSFSTLEIQRTEQGDSAMYLCASAPRSGANVLTFGAGSRLTVL.

This chain joins TRBV7-8 and TRBJ2-7; possible D gene TRBD2, 7 bases. The V gene lost 3 bases and the J gene lost 2 bases, with 17 bases spanning the gap. The germline V gene has CDR1 SGHVS and CDR2 FQNEAQ. This CDR3 has 16 amino acids. Here the CDR3 reads CASSLGAGDITYEQYF. The CDR3 DNA reads as TGTGCCAGCAGCTTGGGGGCGGGAGATATAACCTACGAGCAGTACTTC. Looking up the rest from reference TRBV7-8 and TRBJ2-7 gives the full variable domain: GAGVSQSPRYKVAKRGQDVALRCDPISGHVSLFWYQQALGQGPEFLTYFQNEAQLDKSGLPSDRFFAERPEGSVSTLKIQRTQQEDSAVYLCASSLGAGDITYEQYFGPGTRLTVT.

This chain links TRBV7-6 with TRBJ1-2, with 11 bases lining up with TRBD1. With 4 bases clipped from V and 9 bases from J, the junction kept 7 bases outside the gene matches. Germline-derived CDR1 and CDR2 are SGHVS and FNYEAQ. This CDR3 contains 14 residues. CDR3 loop: CASSSLGTGGSYTF. CDR3 DNA sequence: TGTGCCAGCAGCTCGCTTGGGACAGGGGGAAGCTACACCTTC.

DNA for the CDR3: TGTGCCAGCAGGGACGGACAGAAGACCCAAGAGACCCAGTACTTC. Amino acids: CASRDGQKTQETQYF. The chain couples TRBV6-1 to TRBJ2-5, with D possibly being TRBD1 (6 bases). CDR1 is MNHNS, CDR2 SASEGT, per germline. The length of the CDR3 is 15 residues. Trimming cost V 6 bases and J 1 base, with 15 bases left between them.

The chain carries TRBV25-1 and TRBJ2-7; 8 bases fit TRBD1. Germline V gene data show CDR1 as MGHDK and CDR2 as SYGVNS. V lost 4 bases to trimming and J lost 2 bases; unmatched junction nucleotides: 4. The CDR3 totals 14 residues. The CDR3 here is CASSAGTGAYEQYF. The CDR3 DNA sequence: TGTGCCAGCAGTGCAGGGACAGGAGCCTACGAGCAGTACTTC.

This clone is a singleton in its sample. V gene TRBV28 combines with J gene TRBJ1-2; 11 nucleotides line up with TRBD1. Germline assignment: CDR1 MDHEN and CDR2 SYDVKM. V lost 7 bases, J lost 4 bases, and 5 bases stayed unmatched. This CDR3 spans 14 amino acids. The CDR3 DNA sequence: TGTGCCAGCAAGGACAGGGGGCGAGTCTATGGCTACACCTTC. Translated, it gives CASKDRGRVYGYTF.

This clone was picked up a small number of times. The chain uses TRBV28 and TRBJ2-1; the match to TRBD2 covers 8 bases. Per germline, CDR1 MDHEN and CDR2 SYDVKM. The CDR3 runs to 14 residues. With V trimmed by 7 bases and J by 2 bases, 4 bases remained unmatched. Here the CDR3 reads CASTDGRAYNEQFF. The CDR3 DNA reads as TGTGCCAGCACAGACGGGAGGGCCTACAATGAGCAGTTCTTC.

The chain has TRBV5-6 and TRBJ2-7; maybe TRBD1 (6 bases). Germline CDR1 and CDR2: SGHDT and YYEEEE. The CDR3 sequence is 18 residues long. V was shortened by 4 bases and J by 0 bases, with 23 bases between the two germline ends. The CDR3 region has the DNA TGTGCCAGCAGCCCGTGGGGGCAGATCCCGATAAACTCCTACGAGCAGTACTTC. It specifies CASSPWGQIPINSYEQYF.

In this sample, this clone turned up a few times. CDR3 nucleotide sequence: TGCAGTGCTAGGAGGTTCTCTGAAGCTTTCTTT. It yields the protein CSARRFSEAFF. The chain has TRBV20-1 and TRBJ1-1; D remains ambiguous. CDR1 DFQATT and CDR2 SNEGSKA come from the germline V gene (reference sequence). This CDR3 contains 11 residues. V was trimmed by 3 bases and J by 6 bases, leaving 8 bases between them.

This chain connects TRBV11-2 to TRBJ2-7, with 9 bases identical to TRBD2. The CDR3 totals 17 residues. Trimming took 0 bases from V and 6 from J; bases not matched to a gene: 12. The germline V gene encodes CDR1 SGHAT and CDR2 FQNNGV. In DNA form, the CDR3 reads TGTGCCAGCAGCTTAGATCCTGGGGGCGGGAGGGCCGGCGAGCAGTACTTC. Its protein is CASSLDPGGGRAGEQYF.

V is TRBV15 and J is TRBJ1-6; D gene ambiguous. The CDR3 runs to 14 residues. V was shortened by 2 bases and J by 7 bases, with 9 bases between the two germline ends. Per germline, CDR1 LNHNV and CDR2 YYDKDF (reference sequence). The CDR3 here is CATSRPTANSPLHF. Here the CDR3 DNA reads TGTGCCACCAGCAGACCCACAGCAAATTCACCCCTCCACTTT.

A few counts support this clone. The chain is built from TRBV7-7 and TRBJ2-5; the D gene is possibly TRBD1 (5 bases). This CDR3 has 15 residues. Per germline, CDR1 SSHAT and CDR2 FNYEAQ (reference sequence). V was pared by 0 bases and J by 2 bases, with 10 bases between. CDR3 DNA sequence: TGTGCCAGCAGCTTAGCTCTAGGGGAACAAGAGACCCAGTACTTC. It codes for CASSLALGEQETQYF.

V usage is TRBV6-5 and J usage is TRBJ2-7; 7 bases line up with TRBD2. The germline V gene encodes CDR1 MNHEY and CDR2 SVGAGI. J was trimmed by 2 bases and V by 10 bases; bases with no gene match: 8. The CDR3 spans 13 residues. The CDR3 here is CATSLSGPYEQYF. DNA of the CDR3: TGTGCCACCAGCCTTAGCGGGCCCTACGAGCAGTACTTC.

The chain has TRBV5-6 and TRBJ2-2, with 8 nucleotides matching TRBD2. Germline CDR1 reads SGHDT; CDR2 reads YYEEEE. This CDR3 is built from 16 residues. The V gene end was trimmed by 0 bases and the J gene end by 5 bases; junction bases not matched to a gene: 6. CDR3: CASSLETSVGTGELFF. CDR3 bases: TGTGCCAGCAGCTTGGAGACTAGCGTGGGGACCGGGGAGCTGTTTTTT.

V usage is TRBV5-4 and J usage is TRBJ2-7; the D is unclear. The V gene's germline CDR1 is SGHNT and CDR2 YYREEE (reference sequence). The CDR3 covers 15 residues. V lost 4 bases and J lost 0, with 14 bases in between. The CDR3 DNA sequence: TGTGCCAGCAGCCTTGGGCCAGCTTCCTCCTACGAGCAGTACTTC. It codes for CASSLGPASSYEQYF.

The chain employs TRBV9 and TRBJ2-3, with D hard to call. CDR1 and CDR2 from the germline V gene are SGDLS and YYNGEE. There are 13 residues in the CDR3. The germline V and J ends were trimmed by 6 bases and 5 bases, with 13 bases remaining between them. The CDR3 DNA reads as TGTGCCAGCAATTTACTAACAAAAGATACGCAGTATTTT. This encodes CASNLLTKDTQYF.

In regard to this clone: Other DNA sequences in the sample encode the same CDR3. The V call is TRBV5-1, the J call TRBJ1-1; D is unclear. This CDR3 comprises 15 residues. V gave up 0 bases and J gave up 0 bases, with 9 bases separating them. From germline, CDR1 is SGHRS and CDR2 YFSETQ. CDR3 amino acids: CASSLVGQLNTEAFF. The CDR3 bases are TGCGCCAGCAGCTTGGTTGGGCAGTTGAACACTGAAGCTTTCTTT.

The chain combines TRBV5-1 with TRBJ2-3; 7 nucleotides match TRBD1. This CDR3 comprises 16 residues. V dropped 0 bases and J dropped 3; count of bases not matched to a gene: 7. Germline values: CDR1 SGHRS, CDR2 YFSETQ. The CDR3 reads CASSLVGGLRTDTQYF. The CDR3 coding sequence is TGCGCCAGCAGCTTGGTAGGGGGCCTTCGGACAGATACGCAGTATTTT.

V gene TRBV5-1 combines with J gene TRBJ1-1; TRBD1 aligns across 8 bases. CDR3 length: 14 amino acids. V shed 4 bases, J shed 6 bases, and the junction held 8 bases outside the gene matches. In germline, CDR1 is SGHRS, CDR2 YFSETQ. The CDR3, as DNA: TGCGCCAGCAGCCGCACAGGGGGGACTCCTGAAGCTTTCTTT. Protein sequence: CASSRTGGTPEAFF.

A single count supports this clone. The chain combines TRBV27 with TRBJ2-7; TRBD2 agrees at 7 bases. The CDR3 runs to 14 residues. The V gene end was trimmed by 2 bases and the J gene end by 8 bases; junction bases not matched to a gene: 9. Per the germline V gene, CDR1 is MNHEY and CDR2 is SMNVEV (reference sequence). The CDR3 sequence: CASSLVGLGRKQYF. In DNA, the CDR3 is TGTGCCAGCAGTTTAGTAGGACTAGGTCGTAAGCAGTACTTC.

In its sample, this clone was seen a few times. The chain links TRBV2 to TRBJ2-2; 10 bases are a match to TRBD1. CDR3 length equals 16 residues. Germline V gene data show CDR1 as SNHLY and CDR2 as FYNNEI. With V trimmed by 4 bases and J by 8 bases, 10 bases remained unmatched. In DNA, the CDR3 is TGTGCCAGCAGTGCAACGACAGGGGGCTCCTTTGGGGAGCTGTTTTTT. Translation gives CASSATTGGSFGELFF.

The J gene is TRBJ1-4, the V gene TRBV5-1, with TRBD1 matching over 8 bases. Trimming removed 0 bases from V and 7 bases from J; junction bases left unmatched: 8. The CDR3 runs 16 residues. CDR1 is SGHRS, CDR2 YFSETQ, per germline. The CDR3 sequence is CASSLERQGKGEKLFF. The CDR3, as DNA: TGCGCCAGCAGCTTGGAAAGACAGGGGAAGGGTGAAAAACTGTTTTTT.